One sample yielded the 19 T cell receptor beta chains listed below, sequenced in a study of Graves' ophthalmopathy and Graves' hyperthyroidism. The TCR beta CDR3 regions underwent amplification from RNA transcripts. HTBI primers primed a first-round RT-PCR, and a second-round multiplex PCR followed. Each CDR3 protein is one row after TCRdb ran MiXCR on the multiplex PCR reads. The data hold approximately 410,000 distinct CDR3 sequences, with about 16% observed a single time. Sequenced: peripheral blood. All receptors derive from a woman between 18 and 29 years old with stable Graves' hyperthyroidism.

The sample holds one count of this clonotype. V gene TRBV7-9 combines with J gene TRBJ2-5; 7 positions match TRBD1. Germline CDR1 is SEHNR and CDR2 is FQNEAQ (reference sequence). The ends lost 4 bases at V and 5 bases at J; junction bases unmatched: 10. CDR3 length: 15 residues. CDR3 residues: CASSSIDDRAETQYF. DNA of the CDR3: TGTGCCAGCAGCTCGATCGACGACAGGGCGGAGACCCAGTACTTC.

Many counts were recorded for this clonotype. The chain couples TRBV12-3 or TRBV12-4 to TRBJ2-2; perhaps TRBD1 as D (6 bases). The CDR3 loop spans 14 amino acids. The ends were cut back, 1 base at V and 3 bases at J, with 6 bases in the middle. The CDR3 is CASSLDRDTGELFF. CDR3 DNA sequence: TGTGCCAGCAGTTTAGACAGGGACACCGGGGAGCTGTTTTTT.

This clonotype appeared many times. The rearrangement joins TRBV6-2 or TRBV6-3 to TRBJ2-7; a possible D gene is TRBD1 (5 bases). Deletions cut 6 bases from V and 6 bases from J, with 21 bases between. The CDR3 extends over 15 amino acids. Germline loops: CDR1 MNHEY, CDR2 SVGEGT. CDR3 loop: CASSGQGARILEQYF. DNA for the CDR3: TGTGCCAGCAGCGGCCAAGGGGCTAGGATCCTCGAGCAGTACTTC.

The V call is TRBV13, the J call TRBJ1-6; D is ambiguous. In germline, CDR1 is PRHDT, CDR2 FYEKMQ (reference sequence). The CDR3 consists of 17 residues. Trimming removed 4 bases at V and 7 bases at J, with 20 bases between. CDR3: CASSSLRHLAPNSPLHF. The CDR3 DNA reads as TGTGCCAGCAGCTCCCTCAGACACCTCGCCCCCAATTCACCCCTCCACTTT.

This clonotype was detected only once. This rearrangement joins TRBV5-1 to TRBJ1-1; a weak D match, TRBD1 (5 bases). Germline V gene sequence: CDR1 SGHRS, CDR2 YFSETQ. V was pared by 4 bases and J by 3 bases, with 10 bases between. The CDR3 runs to 13 residues. CDR3 DNA sequence: TGCGCCAGCAGCCGTGGGGCGGACACTGAAGCTTTCTTT. Protein sequence: CASSRGADTEAFF.

This clonotype was recorded many times. This chain links TRBV19 with TRBJ1-1; D is perhaps TRBD1 (5 bases). This CDR3 comprises 15 residues. Germline CDR1 reads LNHDA; CDR2 reads SQIVND (reference sequence). Trimming cost V 1 base and J 4 bases, with 13 bases left between them. The CDR3 region has the DNA TGTGCCAGTAGTATAGTAGGGGAACCGAGCACTGAAGCTTTCTTT. Amino acids: CASSIVGEPSTEAFF.

This clonotype was seen many times. The chain employs TRBV12-3 or TRBV12-4 and TRBJ1-2; no reliable D call. V was clipped by 2 bases and J by 9 bases, with 16 bases between them. The CDR3 has 14 residues. In nucleotides, the CDR3 is TGTGCCAGCAGTTTATCCCACAGTCTCGGGAGCTACACCTTC. Encoded protein: CASSLSHSLGSYTF.

The J gene is TRBJ1-5, the V gene TRBV6-2 or TRBV6-3; a possible D gene is TRBD1 (6 bases). Trimming removed 6 bases at V and 2 bases at J, with 26 bases between. CDR3 length: 19 residues. Germline V gene sequence: CDR1 MNHEY, CDR2 SVGEGT. CDR3 bases: TGTGCCAGCAGCCTTGGGGGGCGGGGGATAGTTGCTGGCAATCAGCCCCAGCATTTT. Protein product: CASSLGGRGIVAGNQPQHF.

This clonotype came up many times. The chain uses TRBV18 and TRBJ2-5; D remains unclear. Trimming removed 3 bases from V and 5 bases from J, with 7 bases in between. The V gene's germline CDR1 is KGHSH and CDR2 LQKENI. The CDR3 runs 12 residues. CDR3 DNA: TGTGCCAGCTCACCTCAGAGCGAGACCCAGTACTTC. Translated, it gives CASSPQSETQYF.

In its sample, this clonotype was seen a few times. This chain joins TRBV19 and TRBJ1-5, with D hard to call. Trimming pared 3 bases from V and 2 bases from J, leaving 23 bases between. CDR1 and CDR2 (germline): LNHDA, SQIVND (reference sequence). CDR3 length: 19 amino acids. The CDR3 nucleotides read TGTGCCAGTAGTATCCCCTATAATGGGTCAAAAGATGGCAATCAGCCCCAGCATTTT. Translation gives CASSIPYNGSKDGNQPQHF.

The gene calls are TRBV5-1 and TRBJ2-2, with 9 nucleotides matching TRBD2. Trimming cost V 1 base and J 1 base; bases outside gene matches: 8. Germline-derived CDR1 and CDR2 are SGHRS and YFSETQ. The length of the CDR3 is 18 residues. In DNA form, the CDR3 reads TGCGCCAGCAGCTTGTATTTAGCGGGGGTCAAGAACACCGGGGAGCTGTTTTTT. It encodes CASSLYLAGVKNTGELFF.

In its sample, this clonotype was seen many times. This sequence joins TRBV6-2 or TRBV6-3 and TRBJ1-5; TRBD1 matches at 8 bases. The CDR3 has 13 residues. J was trimmed by 2 bases and V by 7 bases; bases with no gene match: 1. Germline V gene lookup returns CDR1 MNHEY and CDR2 SVGEGT. In nucleotides, the CDR3 is TGTGCCAGCATGGACAGGGGCAATCAGCCCCAGCATTTT. This sequence encodes CASMDRGNQPQHF.

The CDR3 here is CASSQGGQGDNQPQHF. CDR3 nucleotides: TGTGCCAGCAGCCAAGGGGGACAGGGTGACAATCAGCCCCAGCATTTT. This rearrangement joins TRBV3-1 to TRBJ1-5; TRBD1 agrees at 9 bases. The CDR3 runs 16 residues. J lost 3 bases, V lost 1 base, and 4 bases had no gene match. In germline, CDR1 is LGHDT, CDR2 YNNKEL (reference sequence).

This clonotype was recorded many times. This rearrangement joins TRBV2 to TRBJ1-5, with a possible D match to TRBD1 (6 bases). The CDR3 covers 17 residues. CDR1 is SNHLY and CDR2 is FYNNEI in the germline V gene. Deletions cut 2 bases from V and 4 bases from J, with 18 bases between. CDR3 sequence reads: CASSERDKLIPNQPQHF. Written as DNA, the CDR3 is TGTGCCAGCAGTGAAAGGGACAAGCTGATTCCGAATCAGCCCCAGCATTTT.

As regards this clonotype: At one end, the junction sequence differs from germline, possibly due to a read error. This chain joins TRBV2 and TRBJ2-7, with D possibly being TRBD1 or TRBD2 (5 bases each). Germline values: CDR1 SNHLY, CDR2 FYNNEI. This CDR3 has 14 amino acids. This chain's CDR3 is CASSLPGPPYEQHF. In nucleotides, the CDR3 is TGTGCCAGCAGTCTCCCGGGACCGCCCTACGAGCAGCACTTC.

This clonotype was seen many times. The chain is built from TRBV7-2 and TRBJ2-5; D is uncertain. Trimming cost V 6 bases and J 5 bases, with 16 bases left between them. The CDR3 has 14 residues. Germline V gene data show CDR1 as SGHTA and CDR2 as FQGNSA. Here the CDR3 DNA reads TGTGCCAGCAGTTCAGAAATGGGCAGGGAGACCCAGTACTTC. Translation: CASSSEMGRETQYF.

This clonotype was recorded at least ten times. The chain joins TRBV4-2 to TRBJ2-5, with 10 bases aligning to TRBD1. With V trimmed by 2 bases and J by 5 bases, 5 bases remained unmatched. The CDR3 is 15 amino acids. Per germline, CDR1 LGHNA and CDR2 YNFKEQ. Here the CDR3 reads CASSQPDRGQETQYF. The CDR3 nucleotides read TGTGCCAGCAGCCAACCCGACAGGGGGCAGGAGACCCAGTACTTC.

This clonotype was picked up many times. The rearrangement links TRBV6-5 to TRBJ2-2; unclear D gene. Germline V gene lookup returns CDR1 MNHEY and CDR2 SVGAGI. Trimming took 1 base from V and 8 from J, leaving 2 bases between them. The length of the CDR3 is 11 residues. The DNA of the CDR3 is TGTGCCAGCAGTTACTGGGGGGAGCTGTTTTTT. Its translation is CASSYWGELFF.

This clonotype was counted between two and nine times. J is TRBJ1-1 and V is TRBV12-3 or TRBV12-4; TRBD1 matches 9 bases. V shed 6 bases and J 6 bases; nucleotides not matched to a gene: 2. The CDR3 contains 12 residues. In DNA form, the CDR3 reads TGTGCCAGCAGGGGGACAGGGTCTGAAGCTTTCTTT. Translation: CASRGTGSEAFF.